These T cell receptor beta chains were read from a single sample in a study of T cell responses to AZD1222 COVID-19 vaccine. Profiled with immunoSEQ multiplex PCR; TCRdb holds only in-frame clones, not every one. Among 130,000 to 150,000 clones listed, 82% were seen once. Sequenced material: peripheral blood, taken on day 0 of MenACWY control vaccination. The receptors were gathered from an adult in good health. Both conserved end residues are part of each CDR3. D genes are given only for firm matches. Clone size appears in some rows only: once, few, many, or a class for an expanded clone.

>TRBJ2-1|.|TRBV24-1|.
TGTGCCACCAGTGATTGGGTGGGGGATGAGCAGTTCTTC
CATSDWVGDEQFF
>TRBJ1-2|.|TRBV6-6|.
TGTGCCAGCAGTCCGGCTGAAAACTATGGCTACACCTTC
CASSPAENYGYTF
>TRBJ2-1|TRBD2|TRBV2|.
TGTGCCAGCGGAGGGGAGGGTCTGAGCGATGAGCAGTTCTTC
CASGGEGLSDEQFF
>TRBJ1-1|.|TRBV7-9|.
TGTGCCAGCAACCCTATGGGGAGTGGGGGTAACACTGAAGCTTTCTTT
CASNPMGSGGNTEAFF
>TRBJ2-7|.|TRBV11-2|.
TGTGCCAGCAGCTTAGATAGTGGGTCCGAGCAGTACTTC
CASSLDSGSEQYF
>TRBJ1-2|.|TRBV28|.
TGTGCCGCCAAAGGGTACGACTATGGCTACACCTTC
CAAKGYDYGYTF
>TRBJ2-2|.|TRBV2|.
TGTGCCAGCAGTTTTCAGGGGTGGACCGGGGAGCTGTTTTTT
CASSFQGWTGELFF
>TRBJ1-5|TRBD1|TRBV2|.
TGTGCCAGCAGTGGAGACAGGGAGGGAGTAGATAGCAATCAGCCCCAGCATTTT
CASSGDREGVDSNQPQHF
>TRBJ1-3|.|TRBV19|.
TGTGCCAGTAGTATAGATCGTGACATCAACTCTGGAAACACCATATATTTT
CASSIDRDINSGNTIYF
>TRBJ1-2|.|TRBV2|.
TGTGCCAGCAGTGTAGGTGTGTATGGCTACACCTTC
CASSVGVYGYTF
>TRBJ1-2|TRBD1|TRBV29-1|.
TGCAGCGTTGCCCGGGGACAGGGGGCGCTTGGCTATGGCTACACCTTC
CSVARGQGALGYGYTF
>TRBJ1-2|.|TRBV5-4|.
TGTGCCAGCAGCTTGGACGGTCACTATGGCTACACCTTC
CASSLDGHYGYTF
>TRBJ1-5|TRBD1|TRBV6-2/TRBV6-3|.
TGTGCCAGCAGTTACCCGACAGGGAGTCAGCCCCAGCATTTT
CASSYPTGSQPQHF
>TRBJ1-2|.|TRBV12-3/TRBV12-4|.
TGTGCCAGCAGATCGGCCGACCACTATGGCTACACCTTC
CASRSADHYGYTF
>TRBJ2-7|TRBD1|TRBV5-1|.
TGCGCCAGCAGCCCAATTCGCGGACAGGGGAACGAGCAGTACTTC
CASSPIRGQGNEQYF
>TRBJ1-2|.|TRBV5-1|once
TGCGCCAGCAGCTTGGACAGCGCGTACTATGGCTACACCTTC
CASSLDSAYYGYTF
>TRBJ1-1|.|TRBV6-5|.
TGTGCCAGGATCATAACGGGGGTCGGGAACACTGAAGCTTTCTTT
CARIITGVGNTEAFF
>TRBJ1-2|.|TRBV5-6|few
TGTGCCAGCAGCGGGAACGGACAGCTCTATGGCTACACCTTC
CASSGNGQLYGYTF
>TRBJ2-6|.|TRBV3-1/TRBV3-2|.
TGTGCCAGCAGCCAAGATGAGTTAACAAGCAAGGCTTTC
CASSQDELTSKAF
>TRBJ2-3|.|TRBV9|.
TGTGCCAGCAGCCCGAGAGGGGGGCATAGTAGCGGCACAGATACGCAGTATTTT
CASSPRGGHSSGTDTQYF
>TRBJ1-2|.|TRBV29-1|.
TGCAGCGTTGAACGGACCGAGTTCTATGGCTACACCTTC
CSVERTEFYGYTF
>TRBJ1-6|.|TRBV19|.
TGTGCCAGTAGTACCCCCATGGGGGACAATTCACCCCTCCACTTT
CASSTPMGDNSPLHF
>TRBJ2-1|TRBD1|TRBV28|.
TGTGCCAGCCTAACAGGGGGATATCACAATGAGCAGTTCTTC
CASLTGGYHNEQFF
>TRBJ1-2|.|TRBV19|.
TGTGCCAGTAGTATTAACGCCCGCGGGAGCTACACCTTC
CASSINARGSYTF
>TRBJ1-2|.|TRBV4-1|.
TGCGCCAGCAGCCTGGGGCAGGGGAAGGATGGCTACACCTTC
CASSLGQGKDGYTF
>TRBJ2-3|TRBD2|TRBV6-2/TRBV6-3|.
TGTGCCAGCAGTAAGGCGCGAGGTAGCGGGGGGAAAGATACGCAGTATTTT
CASSKARGSGGKDTQYF
>TRBJ1-4|.|TRBV19|.
TGTGCCAGTAGGAGGGTCGGGGATGAAAAACTGTTTTTT
CASRRVGDEKLFF
>TRBJ1-4|.|TRBV6-5|.
TGTGCCAGTAAAGAGTGGACGGTAACTAATGAAAAACTGTTTTTT
CASKEWTVTNEKLFF
>TRBJ2-5|.|TRBV18|.
TGTGCCAGCTCACCACCACGTACAGAGACCCAGTACTTC
CASSPPRTETQYF
>TRBJ1-5|.|TRBV18|.
TGTGCCAGCTCACAAGGGGTTGCCAATCAGCCCCAGCATTTT
CASSQGVANQPQHF
>TRBJ1-2|TRBD1|TRBV29-1|.
TGCAGCGGAGGGACAGGGTATGACTATGGCTACACCTTC
CSGGTGYDYGYTF
>TRBJ1-2|.|TRBV19|.
TGTGCCAGTAGTACCGTAGAGGCTGGTGGCTACACCTTC
CASSTVEAGGYTF
>TRBJ2-3|TRBD1|TRBV7-2|.
TGTGCCAGCAGCTTACAGGGGGGCACAGATACGCAGTATTTT
CASSLQGGTDTQYF
>TRBJ2-2|.|TRBV6-5|.
TGTGCCAGCCACGGGGGCGGCAGAGCCACCGGGGAGCTGTTTTTT
CASHGGGRATGELFF
>TRBJ2-3|TRBD2|TRBV9|.
TGTGCCAGCAGCTCCAGCGGGACTACGCGTTCAGATACGCAGTATTTT
CASSSSGTTRSDTQYF
>TRBJ1-5|.|TRBV4-1|once
TGCGCCAGCAGCCAAGACACGATCGGTCAGCCCCAGCATTTT
CASSQDTIGQPQHF
>TRBJ2-7|.|TRBV4-1|once
TGCGCCAGCAGCCAAGCTTACGGGACCTACACCTACGAGCAGTACTTC
CASSQAYGTYTYEQYF
>TRBJ1-4|TRBD1|TRBV4-1|.
TGCGCCAGCAGCCTACAGGGGGGAACTAATGAAAAACTGTTTTTT
CASSLQGGTNEKLFF
>TRBJ2-1|TRBD2|TRBV5-4|few
TGTGCCAGCAGCAGAGCGGGGAGCTCCTACAATGAGCAGTTCTTC
CASSRAGSSYNEQFF
>TRBJ1-1|.|TRBV6-5|.
TGTGCCAGCAGTTACTCTGGTGGGGGCGCCCAAGAAGCTTTCTTT
CASSYSGGGAQEAFF
>TRBJ1-4|TRBD1|TRBV3-1/TRBV3-2|.
TGTGCCAGCAGCCCGACAGGGGGCAACAAAAAACTGTTTTTT
CASSPTGGNKKLFF
>TRBJ1-5|TRBD1|TRBV19|.
TGTGCCAGTAGAGACAGGGGTAGCAATCAGCCCCAGCATTTT
CASRDRGSNQPQHF
>TRBJ2-3|.|TRBV5-4|.
TGTGCCAGCAGCCTAAATCTAGTGGTCGCAGATACGCAGTATTTT
CASSLNLVVADTQYF
>TRBJ1-2|TRBD1|TRBV7-9|few
TGTGCCAGCAGCCCCCCCCCGGGACAGGGAGGCTATGGCTACACCTTC
CASSPPPGQGGYGYTF
>TRBJ2-2|.|TRBV5-1|.
TGCGCCAGCAGCTTTCTGGGTCCGAACACCGGGGAGCTGTTTTTT
CASSFLGPNTGELFF
>TRBJ2-1|TRBD1|TRBV19|few
TGTGCCAGTAGTGGACAGGGTGATGAGCAGTTCTTC
CASSGQGDEQFF
>TRBJ1-2|.|TRBV9|few
TGTGCCAGCAGGAGGACAACAGGGAACTATGGCTACACCTTC
CASRRTTGNYGYTF
>TRBJ2-1|TRBD1|TRBV19|few
TGTGCCAGTGGGACAGATTATTACAATGAGCAGTTCTTC
CASGTDYYNEQFF
>TRBJ1-6|.|TRBV5-4|.
TGTGCCAGCAGCTTGTCAGGGAGCTCCTATAATTCACCCCTCCACTTT
CASSLSGSSYNSPLHF
>TRBJ2-3|.|TRBV5-1|.
TGCGCCAGCAGCTTGGCCTGGGGGCAAAGCACAGATACGCAGTATTTT
CASSLAWGQSTDTQYF
>TRBJ1-4|.|TRBV4-2|once
TGTGCCAGCAGCCAAGAGGGCCTGGTTGGGGGGCGCGGGAAACTGTTTTTT
CASSQEGLVGGRGKLFF
>TRBJ1-1|.|TRBV6-5|once
TGTGCCAGCACGGGGGTGGGCACTGAAGCTTTCTTT
CASTGVGTEAFF
>TRBJ1-6|.|TRBV19|once
TGTGCCAGTAGCTCCCAGGGCTCTAAGGGGCATTCACCCCTCCACTTT
CASSSQGSKGHSPLHF
>TRBJ2-2|TRBD2|TRBV3-1/TRBV3-2|.
TGTGCCAGCAGCCAAGTGGCCCTCGGGGGGTACACCGGGGAGCTGTTTTTT
CASSQVALGGYTGELFF